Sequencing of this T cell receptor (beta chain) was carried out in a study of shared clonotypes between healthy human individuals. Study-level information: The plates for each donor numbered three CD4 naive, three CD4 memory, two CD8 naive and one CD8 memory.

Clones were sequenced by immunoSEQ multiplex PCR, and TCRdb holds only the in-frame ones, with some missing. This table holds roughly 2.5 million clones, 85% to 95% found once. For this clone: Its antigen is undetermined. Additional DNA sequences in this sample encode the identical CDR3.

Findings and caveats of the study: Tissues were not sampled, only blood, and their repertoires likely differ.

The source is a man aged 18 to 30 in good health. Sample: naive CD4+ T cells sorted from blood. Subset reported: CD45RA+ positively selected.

Here the CDR3 reads CASSLSWGSYEQYF. The CDR3 nucleotides read TGCGCCAGCAGCCTAAGTTGGGGATCCTACGAGCAGTACTTC. V gene TRBV5-1 combines with J gene TRBJ2-7; D not resolved. Germline V gives CDR1 SGHRS, CDR2 YFSETQ. Trimming shortened V by 4 bases and J by 1 base, and 12 bases separated the two germline ends. The CDR3 runs to 14 residues.